The source of this T cell receptor (beta chain) is a study of spatial heterogeneity in lung cancer. Whole-study context: Among detected sequences, beta-chain ones consistently exceeded alpha-chain ones in number. Raw reads showed each unique TCR and UMI combination turning up more than ten times on average. General study points: Relative to follow-up, resection was when ubiquitous expanded tumor TCRs appeared more in blood.

Indicated time point: sample taken at primary tumor resection. Sequencing was performed on whole RNA extracted from tumor and nontumor lung tissue, or from frozen PBMC, and the material was left unsorted. Donors were around 70 untreated early-stage non-small cell lung cancer patients. Per the germline V gene, CDR1 is SQVTM and CDR2 is ANQGSEA. The V end lost 6 bases, the J end lost 0 bases, and 8 bases lay between the germline ends. The CDR3 runs to 13 residues. This clonotype was seen many times. Antigen unknown. In TCRdb, the 5' RACE reads were re-called with MiXCR into one record per CDR3 protein. The sample consists of some 70,000 distinct CDR3 sequences, less than 15% of them appearing once.

The specimen was PBMCs, collected at surgery. The sequence was obtained from a male donor with early-stage non-small cell lung cancer. The chain is built from TRBV29-1 and TRBJ2-2; unclear D gene. The CDR3 DNA reads TGCAGCGTGGACCCAGCGAACACCGGGGAGCTGTTTTTT. Encoded protein: CSVDPANTGELFF.